These T cell receptor beta chains were read from a single sample in a study of T cells in pancreatic ductal adenocarcinoma. Only in-frame clones appear in the TCRdb table, and some are missing; sequencing was by immunoSEQ multiplex PCR. Of some 16,000 clones detected, around nine tenths appear once; the ten largest clones hold 16%. The sample taken for sequencing was PBMCs. The receptors originated from a human donor with pancreatic ductal adenocarcinoma. Each CDR3 is given with its conserved first and last residue. The D gene is left open where the match is weak. Not all rows give a size; the values are once, few, many and, for expanded clones, a class.

CDR3	DNA	size	D	V	length	J
CASSPDAADNSPLHF	TGTGCCAGCAGCCCCGATGCAGCGGATAATTCACCCCTCCACTTT	-	-	TRBV6-5	15	TRBJ1-6
CASSLEAGDQPQHF	TGCGCCAGCAGCTTGGAGGCAGGGGATCAGCCCCAGCATTTT	-	-	TRBV5-1	14	TRBJ1-5
CASSLFPYNEQFF	TGTGCCAGCAGCTTGTTTCCTTACAATGAGCAGTTCTTC	-	-	TRBV5-6	13	TRBJ2-1
CASRRTGGLSSYEQYF	TGTGCCAGCAGGCGGACAGGGGGCCTTAGCTCCTACGAGCAGTACTTC	-	TRBD1	TRBV27	16	TRBJ2-7
CASSLKGQGTGNTIYF	TGTGCCAGCAGCTTAAAAGGACAGGGGACTGGAAACACCATATATTTT	-	TRBD1	TRBV7-9	16	TRBJ1-3
CASSLGTGGTTSYEQYF	TGTGCCAGCAGCTTAGGGACAGGGGGTACTACCTCCTACGAGCAGTACTTC	-	TRBD1	TRBV13	17	TRBJ2-7
CASSIGFAGLGTEAFF	TGTGCCAGTAGTATTGGGTTCGCAGGCTTGGGCACTGAAGCTTTCTTT	-	-	TRBV19	16	TRBJ1-1
CASSQDLRSGNGENEQFF	TGCGCCAGCAGCCAAGATCTAAGGAGTGGGAACGGGGAGAATGAGCAGTTCTTC	-	-	TRBV4-3	18	TRBJ2-1
CASSQETQDRSAVGNTIYF	TGCGCCAGCAGCCAAGAGACACAGGACCGAAGCGCAGTTGGAAACACCATATATTTT	-	-	TRBV4-3	19	TRBJ1-3
CASSFTGGHYGYTF	TGTGCCAGCAGCTTTACGGGGGGGCATTATGGCTACACCTTC	-	-	TRBV7-8	14	TRBJ1-2
CASRTHRLTGNYGYTF	TGTGCCAGCAGGACTCACAGGCTTACTGGAAACTATGGCTACACCTTC	-	-	TRBV27	16	TRBJ1-2
CASSLEFGRGYEQYF	TGTGCCAGCAGCTTGGAATTCGGCAGGGGCTACGAGCAGTACTTC	-	-	TRBV5-4	15	TRBJ2-7
CASSLTSWNRGNEQFF	TGTGCCAGCAGCTTAACGTCCTGGAACAGGGGCAATGAGCAGTTCTTC	-	TRBD1	TRBV7-3	16	TRBJ2-1
CASSADSVGYTF	TGTGCCAGCAGTGCGGACTCAGTTGGCTACACCTTC	once	-	TRBV25-1	12	TRBJ1-2
CASSEGHLENQPQHF	TGTGCCAGCAGTGAGGGACACCTTGAGAATCAGCCCCAGCATTTT	-	-	TRBV25-1	15	TRBJ1-5
CSVRLSTGGEKLFF	TGCAGCGTTAGATTAAGTACCGGCGGTGAAAAACTGTTTTTT	few	-	TRBV29-1	14	TRBJ1-4
CAWSTDPGMGTEAFF	TGTGCCTGGAGTACGGACCCAGGTATGGGCACTGAAGCTTTCTTT	-	-	TRBV30	15	TRBJ1-1
CAISETRDGPLGYGYTF	TGTGCCATCAGTGAGACCCGGGACGGCCCATTGGGCTATGGCTACACCTTC	-	-	TRBV10-3	17	TRBJ1-2
CASSSGTGPSRTDTQYF	TGTGCCAGCAGTTCCGGGACAGGTCCCAGCCGCACAGATACGCAGTATTTT	-	TRBD1	TRBV2	17	TRBJ2-3
CASSWRGEQETQYF	TGCGCCAGCAGCTGGAGAGGGGAACAAGAGACCCAGTACTTC	-	-	TRBV5-1	14	TRBJ2-5
CASSLEEDGFNTDTQYF	TGTGCCAGCAGCTTAGAGGAAGACGGCTTCAACACAGATACGCAGTATTTT	-	-	TRBV7-2	17	TRBJ2-3
CAIRQGVSNTEAFF	TGTGCCATCCGACAGGGAGTCTCGAACACTGAAGCTTTCTTT	-	TRBD1	TRBV27	14	TRBJ1-1
CASSSGDRATGELFF	TGTGCCAGCAGCTCGGGGGACAGGGCTACCGGGGAGCTGTTTTTT	-	TRBD1	TRBV9	15	TRBJ2-2
CASSPLPGQGASYSYEQYF	TGTGCCAGCTCACCACTCCCGGGACAGGGGGCTTCGTACTCCTACGAGCAGTACTTC	-	TRBD1	TRBV18	19	TRBJ2-7